The 6 T cell receptor beta chains presented below share a single source sample, sequenced in a study of T cell repertoires in ileal Crohn's disease. Sequencing was performed with immunoSEQ multiplex PCR; in TCRdb, only in-frame clones are kept and a portion is missing. The table has about 3,800 clones, about 80% seen once; the top ten hold 6% to 7.5%. Sample: ileal tissue. Receptors originate from an adult with Crohn's disease.

In the case of this clone: The junction and the germline gene differ at one end; a read error may be behind it. CDR3 protein: CASSLGPERNAEAFF. DNA of the CDR3: TGTGCCAGCAGCTTAGGGCCGGAGAGGAACGCTGAAGCTTTCTTT. This chain connects TRBV11-3 to TRBJ1-1, with D unresolved. CDR1 SGHNT and CDR2 YENEEA come from the germline V gene. The CDR3 covers 15 residues.

This rearrangement joins TRBV6-5 to TRBJ1-2; D is ambiguous. The CDR3 is made up of 13 amino acids. V was trimmed by 4 bases and J by 5 bases, leaving 11 bases between them. The germline gives CDR1 MNHEY, CDR2 SVGAGI. Written as DNA, the CDR3 is TGTGCCAGCAGTTTCCTTTCACGGTATGGCTACACCTTC. Its protein product is CASSFLSRYGYTF.

This sequence joins TRBV27 and TRBJ2-7; 10 bases fit TRBD2. This CDR3 has 15 amino acids. Losses at the gene ends were 0 bases for V and 7 bases for J; bases not matched to a gene: 6. The germline CDR1 and CDR2 sequences are MNHEY and SMNVEV (reference sequence). The CDR3 sequence is CASSLSSSGSGEQYF. The CDR3 DNA is TGTGCCAGCAGTTTATCATCTAGCGGGAGCGGTGAGCAGTACTTC.

This clone was detected once. This chain's CDR3 is CASRPDRGHEAFF. The CDR3 region has the DNA TGTGCCAGTAGGCCTGACAGGGGGCACGAAGCTTTCTTT. The chain couples TRBV19 to TRBJ1-1; 10 nucleotides line up with TRBD1. Germline V gives CDR1 LNHDA, CDR2 SQIVND (reference sequence). V lost 6 bases and J lost 8; bases outside the gene matches: 6. This CDR3 has 13 amino acids.

This rearrangement joins TRBV5-1 to TRBJ1-4; D uncertain. Germline lookup yields CDR1 SGHRS and CDR2 YFSETQ. The CDR3 length is 15 residues. The V end was cut by 0 bases, the J end by 1 base, with 7 bases between. DNA of the CDR3: TGCGCCAGCAGCTTGGCCGCGGTAACTAATGAAAAACTGTTTTTT. Its translation: CASSLAAVTNEKLFF.

This clone was found once. The chain uses TRBV2 and TRBJ1-1; D remains unclear. This CDR3 has 14 residues. V gave up 4 bases and J gave up 1 base, with 10 bases separating them. Germline CDR1 reads SNHLY; CDR2 reads FYNNEI. The CDR3 region is CASSVGLSNTEAFF. DNA of the CDR3: TGTGCCAGCAGTGTTGGACTATCGAACACTGAAGCTTTCTTT. Full variable domain (outside the CDR3, taken from reference TRBV2 and TRBJ1-1): EPEVTQTPSHQVTQMGQEVILRCVPISNHLYFYWYRQILGQKVEFLVSFYNNEISEKSEIFDDQFSVERPDGSNFTLKIRSTKLEDSAMYFCASSVGLSNTEAFFGQGTRLTVV.